This T cell receptor (beta chain) was identified during a study of blood T cell repertoires in COVID-19. In the study overall: The study drew acute and convalescent COVID-19 samples from the United States, Italy and Spain.

It was within 2 weeks before study entry that exposed participants met a COVID-19 case. This clone was picked up a small number of times. Original processing notes: Nucleated cell number was recorded as an estimate derived from reference gene primer amplification. Some clones are missing from TCRdb's copy, which holds only in-frame ones; the method was immunoSEQ multiplex PCR. V and J calls and clone size are given by that table; D and trimming were obtained from the DNA. The table shows approximately 250,000 clones, with roughly 90% occurring only once. The sequence derives from a man aged 40-55 years who had been exposed to COVID-19. The sequenced sample was PBMCs or T cells enriched from blood (not recorded which).

Written as DNA, the CDR3 is TGTGCCAGCAGCCAAGATAAGTGGGGGCACCTTAACACTGAAGCTTTCTTT. This gives the protein CASSQDKWGHLNTEAFF. V is TRBV3-1 (or the pseudogene TRBV3-2) and J is TRBJ1-1; possible D gene TRBD1, 6 bases. The CDR3 runs 17 residues. Trimming shortened V by 0 bases and J by 2 bases, and 16 bases separated the two germline ends. Germline values: CDR1 LGHDT, CDR2 YNNKEL (reference sequence).